The clone carrying this T cell receptor beta chain was seen at least ten times. Time point reported: newly diagnosed GD, antithyroid drugs for less than 3 months. The TCR library used RNA extracted from PBMCs. Assembly of TCR beta libraries relied on iRepertoire HTBI primers together with Arm-PCR of CDR3 regions. Using its own MiXCR run on the multiplex PCR reads, TCRdb lists one record per CDR3 protein. The sample has around 500,000 distinct CDR3 sequences; about 15% are singletons. This entry is derived from a study of regulatory T cells in long-lasting Graves disease. Turning to the study itself: For under 3 months, newly diagnosed Graves' patients had been taking antithyroid drugs.

V was shortened by 7 bases and J by 1 base, with 6 bases between the two germline ends. Germline values: CDR1 KGHDR, CDR2 SFDVKD. The CDR3 totals 13 residues. These same data were also listed under a study on T cells in Graves' hyperthyroidism and ophthalmopathy. From that study: These patients, aged 18 to 65, had recently diagnosed hyperthyroidism lasting under 2 months.

The source of this sequence is a middle-aged woman with Graves disease. The sequenced sample was peripheral blood mononuclear cells (PBMCs), obtained at new diagnosis, from a patient treated with antithyroid drugs. The J gene is TRBJ2-2, the V gene TRBV24-1; tentatively, D is TRBD1 (6 bases). CDR3 nucleotides: TGTGCCACCAGGGACAGGAACACCGGGGAGCTGTTTTTT. Amino acid sequence: CATRDRNTGELFF.